The 18 T cell receptor beta chains presented below share a single source sample, sequenced in a study of T cell changes during pregnancy in multiple sclerosis. The repertoire was sequenced with immunoSEQ multiplex PCR; TCRdb's copy has only in-frame clones and lacks some. In the table there are roughly 41,000 clones, roughly nine tenths of which are singletons. Specimen: CD4+ T cells from peripheral blood mononuclear cells, collected in the first trimester of pregnancy. These receptors were taken from a female donor with multiple sclerosis, enrolled in a pregnancy study.

This sequence joins TRBV9 and TRBJ2-2; 12 bases fit TRBD1. V lost 2 bases to trimming and J lost 8 bases; unmatched junction nucleotides: 4. The V gene's germline CDR1 is SGDLS and CDR2 YYNGEE. The CDR3 spans 15 residues. As DNA, the CDR3 is TGTGCCAGCAGCGTGAGGGACAGGGGGCCTGGGGAGCTGTTTTTT. This translates into CASSVRDRGPGELFF.

Here the CDR3 reads CASSLKGASTGNTIYF. In nucleotides, the CDR3 is TGTGCCAGTAGTCTTAAGGGGGCTTCGACTGGAAACACCATATATTTT. This chain uses TRBV19 with TRBJ1-3; 7 bases are a match to TRBD1. The CDR3 length is 16 residues. Trimming cost V 5 bases and J 2 bases; bases outside gene matches: 9. Germline loops: CDR1 LNHDA, CDR2 SQIVND (reference sequence).

The rearrangement joins TRBV7-9 to TRBJ2-7; maybe TRBD2 (5 bases). The germline gives CDR1 SEHNR, CDR2 FQNEAQ (reference sequence). The germline V and J ends were trimmed by 7 bases and 2 bases, with 18 bases remaining between them. The CDR3 totals 15 residues. The CDR3 sequence: CASIYSRGLPYEQYF. The CDR3, as DNA: TGTGCCAGCATCTATTCTCGGGGTCTCCCCTACGAGCAGTACTTC.

The chain is built from TRBV27 and TRBJ1-1, with TRBD1 identical over 8 bases. Trimming cost V 6 bases and J 3 bases; bases outside gene matches: 9. In germline, CDR1 is MNHEY, CDR2 SMNVEV (reference sequence). CDR3 length equals 15 residues. CDR3 coding DNA: TGTGCCAGCAGACTATTCAGGGGGCCGGACACTGAAGCTTTCTTT. It encodes CASRLFRGPDTEAFF.

This clone was recorded once. The V and J genes are TRBV5-1 and TRBJ2-5, with 9 bases aligning to TRBD2. The CDR3 is 13 residues long. CDR1 SGHRS and CDR2 YFSETQ come from the germline V gene. The junction had 6 bases not matched to a gene; V was cut back by 7 bases and J by 5 bases. The CDR3 DNA reads as TGCGCCAGCTCAACGCGGGGGGGGGAGACCCAGTACTTC. This gives the protein CASSTRGGETQYF.

The chain joins TRBV27 to TRBJ2-7; 9 bases map to TRBD1. The length of the CDR3 is 15 residues. CDR1 and CDR2 (germline): MNHEY, SMNVEV (reference sequence). The ends lost 4 bases at V and 6 bases at J; junction bases unmatched: 10. CDR3 nucleotide sequence: TGTGCCAGCAGTTACTTAGGACAGGGGCAATCCGAGCAGTACTTC. The encoded protein is CASSYLGQGQSEQYF.

The chain is built from TRBV6-6 and TRBJ2-1; a weak D match, TRBD2 (5 bases). Trimming shortened V by 0 bases and J by 0 bases, and 9 bases separated the two germline ends. CDR1 is MNHNY and CDR2 is SVGAGI in the germline V gene (reference sequence). The CDR3 consists of 16 residues. CDR3 loop: CASSYSRDSSYNEQFF. The CDR3 DNA reads as TGTGCCAGCAGTTACTCGAGGGATAGCTCCTACAATGAGCAGTTCTTC.

This chain uses TRBV7-2 with TRBJ2-7, with 15 bases aligning to TRBD2. This CDR3 comprises 15 residues. The V gene's germline CDR1 is SGHTA and CDR2 FQGNSA. The V gene end was trimmed by 5 bases and the J gene end by 6 bases; junction bases not matched to a gene: 5. The CDR3 is CASSPGTSGRIEQYF. The CDR3 nucleotides are TGTGCCAGCAGCCCAGGGACTAGCGGGAGGATCGAGCAGTACTTC.

V usage is TRBV30 and J usage is TRBJ2-7; D is possibly TRBD2 (6 bases). Germline V CDR1 and CDR2: GTSNPN, SVGIG (reference sequence). The CDR3 loop spans 11 amino acids. V lost 1 base and J 7 bases, leaving 8 bases between the germline ends. DNA for the CDR3: TGTGCCTGGAGTGGAGGAGGGGAGCAGTACTTC. It is translated as CAWSGGGEQYF.

The chain links TRBV10-3 to TRBJ1-2; D not resolved. The CDR3 is 12 residues long. Looked up from germline, CDR1 is ENHRY and CDR2 is SYGVKD. V was cut by 5 bases and J by 5 bases, with 9 bases left in between. In DNA, the CDR3 is TGTGCCATCAGTAGAGATCTTTATGGCTACACCTTC. This gives the protein CAISRDLYGYTF.

This rearrangement joins TRBV21-1 to TRBJ1-5; the D call of TRBD1 is as the table states it, not checked on the DNA. TRBV21-1 constitutes a pseudogene. The CDR3 runs 14 residues. CDR3 coding DNA: TGTGCCAGCAGGAGGACAGGGACATATCAGCCCCAGCATTTT. It is translated as CASRRTGTYQPQHF.

The gene calls are TRBV27 and TRBJ2-2; 10 bases line up with TRBD2. V shed 6 bases, J shed 4 bases, and the junction held 14 bases outside the gene matches. CDR3 size: 18 residues. Germline-derived CDR1 and CDR2 are MNHEY and SMNVEV (reference sequence). The CDR3 here is CASSPGSGRAFGTGELFF. CDR3 nucleotides: TGTGCCAGCAGCCCAGGGAGCGGGAGGGCCTTCGGCACCGGGGAGCTGTTTTTT.

V usage is TRBV19 and J usage is TRBJ2-7; TRBD2 aligns across 11 bases. Trimming took 3 bases from V and 3 from J; bases not matched to a gene: 4. Germline assignment: CDR1 LNHDA and CDR2 SQIVND (reference sequence). This CDR3 region has 15 residues. As DNA, the CDR3 is TGTGCCAGTAGTATCACCGGGACTAGCGGCTACGAGCAGTACTTC. Its protein is CASSITGTSGYEQYF.

In its sample, this clone was seen once. This chain joins TRBV7-2 and TRBJ2-7; TRBD2 aligns across 10 bases. V lost 5 bases, J lost 7 bases, and 5 bases stayed unmatched. The CDR3 has 13 amino acids. The germline CDR1 and CDR2 sequences are SGHTA and FQGNSA. The CDR3 DNA reads TGTGCCAGCAGCCGAGCGGGAGGGAGGGAGCAGTACTTC. This sequence encodes CASSRAGGREQYF.

This clone was detected only once. The chain employs TRBV10-3 and TRBJ1-3; 7 nucleotides align to TRBD1. V trimming: 2 bases; J trimming: 2 bases; junction bases outside the gene matches: 0. Per the germline V gene, CDR1 is ENHRY and CDR2 is SYGVKD. The CDR3 runs 14 residues. The CDR3 region has the DNA TGTGCCATCAGTGAGACAGGGGCTGGAAACACCATATATTTT. Amino acid sequence: CAISETGAGNTIYF.

This chain connects TRBV18 to TRBJ2-2, with TRBD1 matching 9 bases. The V gene end was trimmed by 5 bases and the J gene end by 1 base; junction bases not matched to a gene: 14. Germline CDR1 KGHSH, CDR2 LQKENI. The CDR3 runs to 19 residues. The CDR3 reads CASSTTGTGSGGNTGELFF. Here the CDR3 DNA reads TGTGCCAGCTCAACAACCGGGACAGGGAGTGGTGGGAACACCGGGGAGCTGTTTTTT.

The DNA for the CDR3 is TGTGCCAGCAGCGCAAGCGGGAGGGACTACGAGCAGTACTTC. Translating it yields CASSASGRDYEQYF. The rearrangement links TRBV9 to TRBJ2-7; 10 bases agree with TRBD2. This CDR3 has 14 amino acids. Per germline, CDR1 SGDLS and CDR2 YYNGEE. With 3 bases clipped from V and 3 bases from J, the junction kept 3 bases outside the gene matches.

V usage is TRBV5-3 and J usage is TRBJ2-3, with 11 bases aligning to TRBD2. TRBV5-3 is assigned to the ORF class and has an uncertain function. The junction had 29 bases not matched to a gene; V was cut back by 6 bases and J by 5 bases. The CDR3 contains 22 residues. CDR3 residues: CARNPSSGGRRPASGRLDTQYF. As DNA, the CDR3 is TGTGCCAGAAACCCGTCATCTGGAGGCAGAAGGCCGGCTAGCGGGAGGTTAGATACGCAGTATTTT.